This entry lists 3 T cell receptor beta chains sequenced from one sample in a study of T cells in Graves' hyperthyroidism and ophthalmopathy. It was RNA transcripts that yielded the amplified TCR beta CDR3 regions. RT-PCR in the first round (using the HTBI primer set) targeted the TCR CDR3. TCRdb redid the calling of the multiplex PCR reads with MiXCR, one entry per CDR3 protein. This sample carries approximately 600,000 distinct CDR3 sequences, 14% of them seen once, and the ten largest clones take around 5.4%. The specimen was blood. These receptors were collected from a woman between 25 and 40 years old with Graves' hyperthyroidism that later progressed to Graves' ophthalmopathy.

A word on this clonotype: A junction end diverges from the germline sequence, so it may reflect a read error. This chain links TRBV2 with TRBJ2-1; D might be TRBD2 (7 bases). The CDR3 is 15 residues long. Germline-derived CDR1 and CDR2 are SNHLY and FYNNEI. The CDR3 nucleotides read TGTGCCAGCAGTCGGACTCCTTGGGGGGGCAATGAGCAGCTCTTC. Protein product: CASSRTPWGGNEQLF. Looking up the rest from reference TRBV2 and TRBJ2-1 gives the full variable domain: EPEVTQTPSHQVTQMGQEVILRCVPISNHLYFYWYRQILGQKVEFLVSFYNNEISEKSEIFDDQFSVERPDGSNFTLKIRSTKLEDSAMYFCASSRTPWGGNEQLFGPGTRLTVL.

The V gene is TRBV7-2, the J gene TRBJ1-6; 7 bases line up with TRBD1. This CDR3 has 16 amino acids. The germline V gene encodes CDR1 SGHTA and CDR2 FQGNSA. The V and J ends lost 5 bases and 12 bases, in that order; junction bases with no gene match: 16. The CDR3 region has the DNA TGTGCCAGCAGCCCCTACACAGGGGCCGCCATTATACCCCTCCACTTT. Encoded protein: CASSPYTGAAIIPLHF.

This clonotype has ten or more counts. The DNA for the CDR3 is TGCAGTGCTAGAGAGACCCAGTACTTC. The encoded protein is CSARETQYF. The chain couples TRBV20-1 to TRBJ2-5, with no clear D. Per the germline V gene, CDR1 is DFQATT and CDR2 is SNEGSKA (reference sequence). This CDR3 region has 9 residues. V was clipped by 0 bases and J by 7 bases, with 0 bases between them.